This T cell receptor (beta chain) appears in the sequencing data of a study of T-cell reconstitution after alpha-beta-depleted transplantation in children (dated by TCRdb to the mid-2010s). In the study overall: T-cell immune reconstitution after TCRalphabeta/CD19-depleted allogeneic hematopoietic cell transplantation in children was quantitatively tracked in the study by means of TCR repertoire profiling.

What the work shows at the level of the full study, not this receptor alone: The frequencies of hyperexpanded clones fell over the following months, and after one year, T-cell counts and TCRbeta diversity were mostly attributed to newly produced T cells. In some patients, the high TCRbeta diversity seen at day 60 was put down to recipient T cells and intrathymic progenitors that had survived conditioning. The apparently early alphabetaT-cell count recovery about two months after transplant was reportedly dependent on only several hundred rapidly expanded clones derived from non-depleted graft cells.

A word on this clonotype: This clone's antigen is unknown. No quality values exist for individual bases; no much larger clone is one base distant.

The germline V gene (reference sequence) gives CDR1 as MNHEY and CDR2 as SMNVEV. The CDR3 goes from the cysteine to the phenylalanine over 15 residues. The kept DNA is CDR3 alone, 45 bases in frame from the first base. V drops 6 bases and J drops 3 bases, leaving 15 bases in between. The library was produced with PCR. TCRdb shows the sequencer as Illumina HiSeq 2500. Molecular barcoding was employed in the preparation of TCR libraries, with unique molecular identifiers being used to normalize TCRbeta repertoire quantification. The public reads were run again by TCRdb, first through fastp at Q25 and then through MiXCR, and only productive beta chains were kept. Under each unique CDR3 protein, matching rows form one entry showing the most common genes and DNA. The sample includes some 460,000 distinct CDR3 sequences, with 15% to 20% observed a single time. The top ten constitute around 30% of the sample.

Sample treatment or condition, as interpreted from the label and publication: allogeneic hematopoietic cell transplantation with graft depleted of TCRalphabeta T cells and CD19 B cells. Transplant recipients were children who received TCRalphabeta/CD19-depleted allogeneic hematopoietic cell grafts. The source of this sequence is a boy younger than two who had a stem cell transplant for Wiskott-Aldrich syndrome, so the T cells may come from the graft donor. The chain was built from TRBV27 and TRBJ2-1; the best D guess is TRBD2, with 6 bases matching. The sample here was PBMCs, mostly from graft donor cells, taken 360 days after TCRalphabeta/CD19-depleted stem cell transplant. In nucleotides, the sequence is TGTGCCAGCAGAAGCGGCGGGGCAGGCTACAATGAGCAGTTCTTC. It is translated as CASRSGGAGYNEQFF.